This T cell receptor (beta chain) derives from a study of blood T cell repertoires in COVID-19. About the research overall: Samples representing acute and convalescent COVID-19 were sourced from the United States, Italy and Spain. From T cells, B-cell-depleted T cells, or PBMCs came the material, which was cDNA or gDNA.

Original processing methods: Reference gene primer amplification yielded estimated nucleated cell counts. The protocol was immunoSEQ multiplex PCR, while the TCRdb copy is restricted to in-frame clones and leaves out a portion. V, J and clone size are taken as reported in that table, and D and trimming were inferred from the DNA itself. The sample has more than 85,000 clones; approximately 80% are singletons. This clone has more than one count but fewer than ten. Germline-derived CDR1 and CDR2 are WSHSY and SAAADI. V lost 7 bases and J lost 7; bases outside the gene matches: 6. CDR3 length equals 14 residues.

The rearrangement uses TRBV10-2 and TRBJ2-7, with 14 bases fitting TRBD2. This TCR derives from a man in his sixties or seventies with acute or convalescent COVID-19. The sequencing sample was made of peripheral blood. The CDR3 nucleotides read TGCGCCAGCACCTCGACTAGCGGGAGGGGGGAGCAGTACTTC. Amino acids: CASTSTSGRGEQYF.